This T cell receptor (beta chain) is from a study of CD8 T cells in ankylosing spondylitis. Many counts were recorded for this clonotype. TCRdb redid the calling of the 5' RACE reads with MiXCR, one entry per CDR3 protein. The sample lists 220,000 or so distinct CDR3 sequences; roughly a tenth were seen once. CDR1 and CDR2 from the germline V gene are SGHRS and YFSETQ. The CDR3 extends over 13 amino acids. The V end lost 2 bases, the J end lost 9 bases, and 12 bases lay between the germline ends. The specimen was blood, either unsorted or a sorted T cell fraction (not recorded which). The source is a male donor with ankylosing spondylitis or in good health (not recorded which). The V and J genes are TRBV5-1 and TRBJ2-1; the D gene could be TRBD1 or TRBD2 (5 bases each). The CDR3 nucleotides read TGCGCCAGCAGCTTAGTTCGGGGCGTTGAGCAGTTCTTC. This gives the protein CASSLVRGVEQFF.